This entry lists 6 T cell receptor beta chains sequenced from one sample in a study of cytomegalovirus exposure and HLA in healthy donors. Primers: 60 Vbeta forward and 13 Jbeta reverse. Measured with immunoSEQ multiplex PCR; TCRdb has only the in-frame clones, and not every one. The table shows 120,000 or so clones, with approximately 68% occurring only once. Sequences were obtained from PBMCs. The receptor set was obtained from a man aged 25-40 years in good health and CMV-seropositive.

The chain uses TRBV6-5 and TRBJ2-7; D remains unclear. The V gene's germline CDR1 is MNHEY and CDR2 SVGAGI. The CDR3 length is 15 residues. The germline V and J ends were trimmed by 3 bases and 2 bases, with 14 bases remaining between them. CDR3 coding DNA: TGTGCCAGCAGTTATAGTTCTGAGCTCGCCTACGAGCAGTACTTC. Its translation is CASSYSSELAYEQYF.

The chain carries TRBV7-9 and TRBJ2-4; a weak D match, TRBD1 (7 bases). Trimming left V 2 bases short and J 4 bases short, with 15 bases between. The CDR3 spans 16 residues. Germline V lookup: CDR1 SEHNR, CDR2 FQNEAQ (reference sequence). In DNA form, the CDR3 reads TGTGCCAGCAGCTTATTGGTCTCAGGGGGGAAAAACATTCAGTACTTC. It encodes CASSLLVSGGKNIQYF.

This chain uses TRBV19 with TRBJ2-6; D may be TRBD2 (5 bases). V dropped 4 bases and J dropped 4 bases, with 5 bases sitting between them. Germline V CDR1 and CDR2: LNHDA, SQIVND (reference sequence). The CDR3 consists of 13 residues. The CDR3 nucleotides are TGTGCCAGTAGTAGAGGGGGGGCCAACGTCCTGACTTTC. This gives the protein CASSRGGANVLTF.

This clone was seen a few times. A far more abundant clone sits one base away, making this likely a read error. Other DNA sequences in this sample translate to the same CDR3. V and J are TRBV5-4 and TRBJ1-2; no reliable D call. Looked up from germline, CDR1 is SGHNT and CDR2 is YYREEE (reference sequence). The CDR3 runs 14 residues. Deletions cut 4 bases from V and 4 bases from J, with 14 bases between. CDR3 loop: CASSQDPGGYGYTF. CDR3 DNA: TGTGCCAGCAGCCAAGACCCGGGAGGCTATGGCTACACCTTC.

As concerns this clone: Relative to the germline gene, one junction end is altered; a read error may explain this. The chain combines TRBV5-5 with TRBJ1-1, with 7 bases identical to TRBD1. The CDR3 is 14 amino acids. CDR1 is SGHKS, CDR2 YYEKEE, per germline (reference sequence). The CDR3 DNA is TGTGCCAGCAGGTTGGGTAGGGGGCGGACTGAAGCTTTCTTT. Translation gives CASRLGRGRTEAFF.

V and J are TRBV5-1 and TRBJ2-3; possible D gene TRBD2, 6 bases. Trimming removed 3 bases at V and 1 base at J, with 15 bases between. CDR1 and CDR2 from the germline V gene are SGHRS and YFSETQ. The CDR3 has 16 amino acids. The CDR3 DNA reads as TGCGCCAGCAGCTCCGACCAGCGACTAGGCACAGATACGCAGTATTTT. Protein: CASSSDQRLGTDTQYF.